This T cell receptor beta chain appears in the sequencing data of a study of radiation and T cells in renal cell carcinoma. Germline loops: CDR1 SSHAT, CDR2 FNYEAQ (reference sequence). This CDR3 has 15 residues. With regard to this clone: One end of the junction fails to match germline, which may point to a read error.

Time point specified: baseline pretreatment blood. Stated treatment: 15 Gy SBRT to primary tumor, nephrectomy 4 weeks later. Data came from immunoSEQ multiplex PCR; TCRdb stores just in-frame clones and leaves some out. The profile shows 130,000 or so clones, around nine tenths of them singletons. The source was blood, collected from a patient whose treatment included radiotherapy and nephrectomy. The rearrangement links TRBV7-7 to TRBJ2-2; D possibly matches TRBD1 or TRBD2 (5 bases each). The receptor was isolated from a woman in her forties or fifties with renal cell carcinoma. The CDR3 reads CASSLAGTDTGELFF. In DNA form, the CDR3 reads TGTGCTAGCAGCTTAGCAGGGACGGACACCGGGGAGCTGTTTTTT.